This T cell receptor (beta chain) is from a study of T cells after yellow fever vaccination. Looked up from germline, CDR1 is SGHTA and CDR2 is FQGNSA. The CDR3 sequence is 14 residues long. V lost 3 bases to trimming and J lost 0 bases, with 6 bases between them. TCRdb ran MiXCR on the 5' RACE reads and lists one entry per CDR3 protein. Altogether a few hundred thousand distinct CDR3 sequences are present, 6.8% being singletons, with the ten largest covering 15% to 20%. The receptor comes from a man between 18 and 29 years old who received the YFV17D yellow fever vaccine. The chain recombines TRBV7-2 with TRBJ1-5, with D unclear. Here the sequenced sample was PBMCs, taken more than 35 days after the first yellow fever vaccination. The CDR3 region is CASSLSVSNQPQHF. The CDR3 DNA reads TGTGCCAGCAGCTTGTCGGTTAGCAATCAGCCCCAGCATTTT.